Each of the 26 T cell receptor beta chains below was sequenced from the same sample in a study of Ad26.COV2.S vaccination and SARS-CoV-2 variants (dated by TCRdb to about 2021). The method behind the library was the immunoSEQ multiplex PCR assay. TCRdb took this table from immuneACCESS and kept in-frame rearrangements with V and J called. Such tables lack part of the clones; where checked against another copy, unresolved V genes explain under half of the gap, and the rest is unexplained. The sample profile shows approximately 250,000 clones; 70% to 90% of them were found once. The ten largest clones take up just under 3% of the sample. This sample's treatment or condition label indicates: 19 received Ad26.COV2.S at low or high dose, single or two shots; 5 received placebo; per-sample allocation not given. Repertoires of vaccine and placebo recipients were sequenced from samples taken on day 63 after the first injection.

Sequenced material: peripheral blood, taken in a trial of Ad26.COV2.S vaccine versus placebo. Source of these receptors: a person aged 18-65 years who received the Ad26.COV2.S COVID-19 vaccine or a placebo.

The chain links TRBV27 to TRBJ1-2, with D possibly TRBD1 on 5 matching bases. From germline, CDR1 is MNHEY and CDR2 SMNVEV (reference sequence). This CDR3 has 13 amino acids. Trimming pared 3 bases from V and 8 bases from J, leaving 13 bases between. The DNA of the CDR3 is TGTGCCAGCAGTTTGGGGGTACTGGGGGGCTACACCTTC. Translation gives CASSLGVLGGYTF.

The chain employs TRBV11-2 and TRBJ2-2, with 10 nucleotides matching TRBD2. V shed 2 bases and J 5 bases; nucleotides not matched to a gene: 8. The germline V gene has CDR1 SGHAT and CDR2 FQNNGV. There are 17 residues in the CDR3. CDR3 sequence reads: CASSLKAGGKVTGELFF. Here the CDR3 DNA reads TGTGCCAGCAGCTTAAAAGCGGGAGGGAAGGTAACCGGGGAGCTGTTTTTT.

The rearrangement links TRBV6-2 or TRBV6-3 to TRBJ2-7; TRBD1 or TRBD2 may be the D gene (5 bases each). The germline CDR1 and CDR2 sequences are MNHEY and SVGEGT. The CDR3 loop spans 14 amino acids. Trimming stripped 2 bases from V and 3 bases from J, with 11 bases between. The CDR3 loop is CASSYPGRLYEQYV. The CDR3 DNA reads TGTGCCAGCAGTTACCCGGGACGACTCTACGAGCAGTACGTC.

The V and J genes are TRBV7-2 and TRBJ1-5, with a weak D call TRBD1 (6 bases). V lost 5 bases and J 2 bases, leaving 16 bases between the germline ends. Per the germline V gene, CDR1 is SGHTA and CDR2 is FQGNSA. The CDR3 loop spans 16 amino acids. This chain's CDR3 is CASSLNSGAGNQPQHF. CDR3 sequence (DNA): TGTGCCAGCAGCCTAAACTCAGGGGCCGGCAATCAGCCCCAGCATTTT.

This chain joins TRBV4-1 and TRBJ2-1, with TRBD1 as a possible D gene (6 bases). Germline V gives CDR1 MGHRA, CDR2 YSYEKL. V was clipped by 6 bases and J by 4 bases, with 19 bases between them. The CDR3 has 16 residues. Here the CDR3 reads CASRRAQGNFYNEQFF. In nucleotides, the CDR3 is TGCGCCAGCAGGCGGGCACAGGGTAACTTTTACAATGAGCAGTTCTTC.

This chain joins TRBV6-6 and TRBJ1-3; 10 nucleotides agree with TRBD1. This CDR3 is 13 amino acids long. V lost 6 bases, J lost 9 bases, and 5 bases stayed unmatched. CDR1 is MNHNY and CDR2 is SVGAGI in the germline V gene (reference sequence). CDR3 region: CASSLGTGVTIYF. CDR3 DNA sequence: TGTGCCAGCAGCCTCGGGACAGGGGTCACCATATATTTT.

J is TRBJ1-5 and V is TRBV6-2 or TRBV6-3; the match to TRBD1 covers 7 bases. The CDR3 length is 14 residues. V gave up 5 bases and J gave up 6 bases; unmatched junction bases: 7. Germline V gene data show CDR1 as MNHEY and CDR2 as SVGEGT. The DNA for the CDR3 is TGTGCCAGCAGTGTGACAGGGTTCATTCAGCCCCAGCATTTT. It codes for CASSVTGFIQPQHF.

This chain uses TRBV29-1 with TRBJ1-2; the match to TRBD1 covers 7 bases. Germline V lookup: CDR1 SQVTM, CDR2 ANQGSEA. The CDR3 sequence is 14 residues long. Trimming took 7 bases from V and 2 from J; bases not matched to a gene: 10. The CDR3 DNA follows: TGCAGCGGCAACGGGGACAGCTCCAACTATGGCTACACCTTC. This gives the protein CSGNGDSSNYGYTF.

This rearrangement joins TRBV6-2 or TRBV6-3 to TRBJ1-5; 7 bases fit TRBD1. V gave up 0 bases and J gave up 0 bases; unmatched junction bases: 8. The CDR3 length is 18 residues. The germline gives CDR1 MNHEY, CDR2 SVGEGT. As DNA, the CDR3 is TGTGCCAGCAGTTACTCACAGGGGAAAGCGGCTAGCAATCAGCCCCAGCATTTT. It is translated as CASSYSQGKAASNQPQHF.

The rearrangement joins TRBV9 to TRBJ1-6, with 7 bases fitting TRBD1. Per germline, CDR1 SGDLS and CDR2 YYNGEE. The junction had 6 bases not matched to a gene; V was cut back by 4 bases and J by 8 bases. The CDR3 is 14 amino acids. The CDR3 reads CASSPRGGDSPLHF. CDR3 nucleotide sequence: TGTGCCAGCAGCCCCCGAGGGGGCGATTCACCCCTCCACTTT.

The chain employs TRBV7-2 and TRBJ2-2; no definite D call. The CDR3 runs to 13 residues. CDR1 and CDR2 from the germline V gene are SGHTA and FQGNSA. V shed 2 bases and J shed 8 bases, with 9 bases lying between them. The CDR3: CASSLYVGGELFF. The CDR3 DNA reads as TGTGCCAGCAGCTTATACGTGGGAGGGGAGCTGTTTTTT.

This clone has more than one count but fewer than ten. CDR3 amino acids: CASSQAGQGETQYF. CDR3 bases: TGTGCCAGCAGCCAAGCCGGACAGGGGGAGACCCAGTACTTC. V is TRBV3-1 (or the pseudogene TRBV3-2) and J is TRBJ2-5; 9 nucleotides align to TRBD1. The ends lost 1 base at V and 5 bases at J; junction bases unmatched: 2. The CDR3 has 14 amino acids. CDR1 LGHDT and CDR2 YNNKEL come from the germline V gene (reference sequence).

CDR3: CASSQKTGSPLHF. The CDR3, as DNA: TGTGCCAGCAGTCAAAAGACGGGTTCACCCCTCCACTTT. The rearrangement joins TRBV27 to TRBJ1-6; D is undetermined. The CDR3 contains 13 residues. Trimming cost V 5 bases and J 9 bases, with 11 bases left between them. Per germline, CDR1 MNHEY and CDR2 SMNVEV (reference sequence).

The chain carries TRBV6-6 and TRBJ1-4; the match to TRBD1 covers 7 bases. The junction had 2 bases not matched to a gene; V was cut back by 0 bases and J by 10 bases. The V gene's germline CDR1 is MNHNY and CDR2 SVGAGI (reference sequence). The CDR3 length is 13 residues. CDR3 loop: CASSYSYRGKLFF. DNA for the CDR3: TGTGCCAGCAGTTACTCGTACAGGGGAAAACTGTTTTTT.

The chain carries TRBV7-2 and TRBJ2-7; 9 bases are shared with TRBD2. The germline V gene has CDR1 SGHTA and CDR2 FQGNSA. V dropped 3 bases and J dropped 2; count of bases not matched to a gene: 5. CDR3 length: 15 residues. The DNA for the CDR3 is TGTGCCAGCAGCTTTTCGCGGGAGGGTACCTACGAGCAGTACGTC. Amino acids: CASSFSREGTYEQYV.

Points on this clone: One base away lies a much larger clone, so this may be a sequencing read error. The chain links TRBV6-5 to TRBJ2-1; 10 bases are shared with TRBD1. Per germline, CDR1 MNHEY and CDR2 SVGAGI. This CDR3 region has 15 residues. J lost 3 bases, V lost 2 bases, and 1 base had no gene match. CDR3 nucleotide sequence: TGTGCCAGCAGTTACGGGACAGGGGACTACAATGAGCAGTTCTTC. Translating gives CASSYGTGDYNEQFF.

The chain carries TRBV7-8 and TRBJ2-7; perhaps TRBD2 as D (6 bases). CDR3 length: 16 amino acids. Per the germline V gene, CDR1 is SGHVS and CDR2 is FQNEAQ. Trimming removed 5 bases at V and 0 bases at J, with 17 bases between. This chain's CDR3 is CASSPREWTSSYEQYV. The CDR3 region has the DNA TGTGCCAGCAGCCCCCGGGAGTGGACAAGCTCCTACGAGCAGTACGTC.

V and J are TRBV5-4 and TRBJ1-2, with D perhaps matching TRBD1 (6 bases). This CDR3 spans 15 amino acids. CDR1 and CDR2 (germline): SGHNT, YYREEE (reference sequence). V was clipped by 2 bases and J by 3 bases, with 14 bases between them. CDR3 loop: CASSLGNTGHYGYTF. CDR3 nucleotide sequence: TGTGCCAGCAGCTTAGGTAATACAGGGCACTATGGCTACACCTTC.

DNA of the CDR3: TGCGCCAGCAGCCGCGGGGACGCGAGAGCTACGCAGTATTTT. Translation: CASSRGDARATQYF. This sequence joins TRBV4-3 and TRBJ2-3, with D possibly being TRBD2 (6 bases). CDR3 length equals 14 residues. Germline CDR1 LGHNA, CDR2 YSLEER. V was trimmed by 4 bases and J by 8 bases, leaving 16 bases between them.

The chain recombines TRBV18 with TRBJ2-3; 7 nucleotides align to TRBD1. The germline gives CDR1 KGHSH, CDR2 LQKENI. The CDR3 is 14 residues long. The V gene end was trimmed by 0 bases and the J gene end by 4 bases; junction bases not matched to a gene: 1. CDR3 sequence: CASSPPGTADTQYF. The CDR3 bases are TGTGCCAGCTCACCACCGGGGACAGCAGATACGCAGTATTTT. The variable domain in full, completed from reference TRBV18 and TRBJ2-3, reads NAGVMQNPRHLVRRRGQEARLRCSPMKGHSHVYWYRQLPEEGLKFMVYLQKENIIDESGMPKERFSAEFPKEGPSILRIQQVVRGDSAAYFCASSPPGTADTQYFGPGTRLTVL.

V and J are TRBV7-3 and TRBJ1-1; 8 nucleotides align to TRBD1. The CDR3 extends over 15 amino acids. Trimming at V came to 4 bases and at J to 1 base, leaving 5 bases not matched to a gene. The germline gives CDR1 SGHTA, CDR2 FQGTGA. CDR3 amino acids: CASSSGTGWNTEAFF. The CDR3 DNA reads as TGTGCCAGCAGCTCGGGGACAGGTTGGAACACTGAAGCTTTCTTT.

The chain uses TRBV5-6 and TRBJ2-7; 10 positions agree with TRBD1. The CDR3 contains 15 residues. V lost 5 bases to trimming and J lost 1 base; unmatched junction nucleotides: 6. Germline lookup yields CDR1 SGHDT and CDR2 YYEEEE. CDR3 loop: CASSRPGQGSYEQYF. CDR3 DNA sequence: TGTGCCAGCAGTCGTCCGGGACAGGGGTCCTACGAGCAGTACTTC.

This clone has a handful of counts. The chain couples TRBV11-2 to TRBJ1-1; 7 bases fit TRBD1. This CDR3 contains 14 residues. The germline V gene has CDR1 SGHAT and CDR2 FQNNGV. V dropped 1 base and J dropped 4; count of bases not matched to a gene: 3. CDR3 loop: CASSLVTGSTEAFF. CDR3 coding DNA: TGTGCCAGCAGCTTAGTGACAGGGAGCACTGAAGCTTTCTTT.

CDR3 in DNA: TGTGCCAGCAGCTTAACGGGGAGGGGGACCCAGTACTTC. It translates to CASSLTGRGTQYF. The V call is TRBV7-8, the J call TRBJ2-5; 7 positions match TRBD2. The CDR3 runs to 13 residues. Per germline, CDR1 SGHVS and CDR2 FQNEAQ. The ends lost 2 bases at V and 7 bases at J; junction bases unmatched: 4.

This clone was recorded a few times. The gene calls are TRBV9 and TRBJ2-2, with D possibly matching TRBD2 (6 bases). The CDR3 consists of 15 residues. Germline CDR1 reads SGDLS; CDR2 reads YYNGEE. The V gene lost 4 bases and the J gene lost 4 bases, with 14 bases spanning the gap. The CDR3 is CASSPRDFGTGELFF. Here the CDR3 DNA reads TGTGCCAGCAGCCCACGGGACTTCGGCACCGGGGAGCTGTTTTTT.

V and J are TRBV11-2 and TRBJ2-5, with 7 bases matching TRBD1. CDR1 SGHAT and CDR2 FQNNGV come from the germline V gene. The CDR3 runs 15 residues. Trimming took 3 bases from V and 3 from J; bases not matched to a gene: 7. The CDR3 DNA reads as TGTGCCAGCAGCTTTTCCCCGGGACAGAAAGAGACCCAGTACTTC. It yields the protein CASSFSPGQKETQYF. The full variable domain, rest sourced from reference TRBV11-2 and TRBJ2-5, is EAGVAQSPRYKIIEKRQSVAFWCNPISGHATLYWYQQILGQGPKLLIQFQNNGVVDDSQLPKDRFSAERLKGVDSTLKIQPAKLEDSAVYLCASSFSPGQKETQYFGPGTRLLVL.